The clone carrying this TCR beta chain appeared a single time. The data were obtained in a study of OX40 agonist ivuxolimab in advanced cancers. Across the study: Ivuxolimab was delivered to patients intravenously every 2 weeks at doses spanning 0.01 to 10 mg/kg.

Some clones are missing from TCRdb's copy, which holds only in-frame ones; the method was immunoSEQ multiplex PCR. The table records roughly 82,000 clones, roughly 90% of them present only once. The CDR3 is 16 amino acids. The germline V gene has CDR1 SGHAT and CDR2 FQNNGV. Between the trimmed V and J ends, which lost 4 bases and 5 bases, there was a span of 18 bases. The material sequenced was CD4+ or CD8+ T cells sorted from blood, taken in a trial of the OX40 agonist ivuxolimab. The clonotype originates from an adult with an advanced solid tumor such as melanoma, head and neck, liver or kidney cancer. The chain carries TRBV11-2 and TRBJ1-3; D is ambiguous. CDR3 in DNA: TGTGCCAGCAGCTCGCTTTTCGGACGACGAAGAAACACCATATATTTT. Translated, it gives CASSSLFGRRRNTIYF.